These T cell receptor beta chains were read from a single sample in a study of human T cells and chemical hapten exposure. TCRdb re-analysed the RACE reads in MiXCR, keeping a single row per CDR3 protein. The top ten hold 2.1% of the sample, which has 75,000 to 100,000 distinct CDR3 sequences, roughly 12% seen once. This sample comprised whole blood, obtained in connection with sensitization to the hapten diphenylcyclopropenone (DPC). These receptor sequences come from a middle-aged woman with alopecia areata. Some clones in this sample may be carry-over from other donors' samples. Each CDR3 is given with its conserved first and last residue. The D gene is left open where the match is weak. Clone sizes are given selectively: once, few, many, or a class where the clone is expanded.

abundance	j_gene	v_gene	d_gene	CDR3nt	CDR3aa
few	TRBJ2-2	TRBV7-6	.	TGTGCCAGCAGCAACCCGCGCGGGGAGCGGCTCACCGGGGAGCTGTTTTTT	CASSNPRGERLTGELFF
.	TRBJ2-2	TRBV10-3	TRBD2	TGTGCCATCAGTAGACTAGCGGGGAACACCGGGGAGCTGTTTTTT	CAISRLAGNTGELFF
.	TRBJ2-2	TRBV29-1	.	TGCAGCGTTCTAGAGACAGGTCTCACCGGGGAGCTGTTTTTT	CSVLETGLTGELFF
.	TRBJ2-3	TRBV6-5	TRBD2	TGTGCCAGCAGGTCGAGCGGGACTAGCACAGATACGCAGTATTTT	CASRSSGTSTDTQYF
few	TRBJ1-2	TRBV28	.	TGTGCCAGCAGTTTACTTGGGGGAGGACGAGGCTACACCTTC	CASSLLGGGRGYTF
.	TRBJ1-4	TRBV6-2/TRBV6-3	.	TGTGCCAGCAGTGCCTACAGGGAAACTAATGAAAAACTGTTTTTT	CASSAYRETNEKLFF
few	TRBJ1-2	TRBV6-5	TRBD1	TGTGCCAGCAGCCCACAGGGGGCGGAAGGCTACACCTTC	CASSPQGAEGYTF
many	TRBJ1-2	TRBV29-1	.	TGCAGCGTGGTCGAGAGGGATGGCTACACCTTC	CSVVERDGYTF
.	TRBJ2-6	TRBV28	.	TGTGCCAGCAGCGGCCAGGAGGGCGGAAACTCTGGGGCCAACGTCCTGACTTTC	CASSGQEGGNSGANVLTF
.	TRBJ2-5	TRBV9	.	TGTGCCAGCAGCGTAGGTACTTCTCAAGAGACCCAGTACTTC	CASSVGTSQETQYF
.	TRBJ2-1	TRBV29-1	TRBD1	TGCAGCGCCATACAGGGGGACGCATACAATGAGCAGTTCTTC	CSAIQGDAYNEQFF
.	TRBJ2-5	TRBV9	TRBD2	TGTGCCAGCAGCGCCGGGACTAGCGGCAATCAAGAGACCCAGTACTTC	CASSAGTSGNQETQYF
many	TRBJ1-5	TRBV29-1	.	TGCAGCGTCCGCTCCCCAGGGCTCAATCAGCCCCAGCATTTT	CSVRSPGLNQPQHF
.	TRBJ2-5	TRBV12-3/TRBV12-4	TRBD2	TGTGCCAGCAGCCCCGGGACTACCTCCGAGACCCAGTACTTC	CASSPGTTSETQYF
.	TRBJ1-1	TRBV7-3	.	TGTGCCAGCAGCTTAGACAGAAACACTGAAGCTTTCTTT	CASSLDRNTEAFF
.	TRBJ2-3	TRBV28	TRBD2	TGTGCCAGCAGTTCCAACCTAGCGGGGCATTACACAGATACGCAGTATTTT	CASSSNLAGHYTDTQYF
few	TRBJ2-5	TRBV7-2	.	TGTGCCAGCAAGTTTAGGGACCAGGAGACCCAGTACTTC	CASKFRDQETQYF
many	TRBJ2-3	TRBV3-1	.	TGTGCCAGCAGCCCAGTCGGGACAACCGGTACGCAGTATTTT	CASSPVGTTGTQYF
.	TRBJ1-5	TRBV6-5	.	TGTGCCAGTAGAGACAGATCTAGCAATCAGCCCCAACATTTT	CASRDRSSNQPQHF
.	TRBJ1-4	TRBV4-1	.	TGCGCCAGCAGCCAAGAGAGGGGTTTGGGGCTGTTTTTT	CASSQERGLGLFF
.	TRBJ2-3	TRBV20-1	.	TGCAGTGCTTTCGCCGAGGGCACAGATACGCAGTATTTT	CSAFAEGTDTQYF
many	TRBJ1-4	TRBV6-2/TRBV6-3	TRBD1	TGTGCCAGCAATCCGGGACAGGGGAGAGAAAAACTGTTTTTT	CASNPGQGREKLFF
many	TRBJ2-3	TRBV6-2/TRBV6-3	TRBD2	TGTGCCAGCAGTTACTCCTCTAGCGGGAGCGATACGCAGTATTTT	CASSYSSSGSDTQYF
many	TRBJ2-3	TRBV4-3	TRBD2	TGCGCCAGCAGCCAACGTACTAGCGGGAGTGGGGCAGATACGCAGTATTTT	CASSQRTSGSGADTQYF
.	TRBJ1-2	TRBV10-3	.	TGTGCCATCAGTGAGACCGGCGGGGCAGGGCGAAACTATGGCTACACCTTC	CAISETGGAGRNYGYTF
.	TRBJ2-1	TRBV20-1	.	TGCAGTGCTAGGTTTGGGAGCGGAACCTACAATGAGCAGTTCTTC	CSARFGSGTYNEQFF
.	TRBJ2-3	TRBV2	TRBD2	TGTGCCAGCAGTGATCAGGGACTAGGGGCTACAGATACGCAGTATTTT	CASSDQGLGATDTQYF
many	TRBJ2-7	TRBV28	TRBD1	TGTGCCAGCCACTCCCCCCGACAGGGCTACGAGCAGTACTTC	CASHSPRQGYEQYF
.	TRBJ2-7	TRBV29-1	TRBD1	TGCAGCGTTGAGGGGACAGCTCCCTACGAGCAGTACTTC	CSVEGTAPYEQYF
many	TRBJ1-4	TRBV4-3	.	TGCGCCAGCAGCCAAGAAGGGGCAGGGACTAATGAAAAACTGTTTTTT	CASSQEGAGTNEKLFF
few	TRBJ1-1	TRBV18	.	TGTGCCAGCTCACCAGGGAGTGAGAACACTGAAGCTTTCTTT	CASSPGSENTEAFF